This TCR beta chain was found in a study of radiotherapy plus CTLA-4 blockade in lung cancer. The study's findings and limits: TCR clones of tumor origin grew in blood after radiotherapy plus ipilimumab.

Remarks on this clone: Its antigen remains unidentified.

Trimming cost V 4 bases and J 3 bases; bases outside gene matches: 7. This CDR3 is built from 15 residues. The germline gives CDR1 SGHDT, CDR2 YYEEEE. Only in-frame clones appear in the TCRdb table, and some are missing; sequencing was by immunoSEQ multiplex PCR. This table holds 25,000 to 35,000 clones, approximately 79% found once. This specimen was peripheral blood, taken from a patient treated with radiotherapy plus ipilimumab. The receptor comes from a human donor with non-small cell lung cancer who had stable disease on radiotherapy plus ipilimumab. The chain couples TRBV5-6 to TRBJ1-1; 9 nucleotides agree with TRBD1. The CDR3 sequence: CASSAEQGAYTEAFF. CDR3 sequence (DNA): TGTGCCAGCAGCGCGGAACAGGGGGCGTACACTGAAGCTTTCTTT. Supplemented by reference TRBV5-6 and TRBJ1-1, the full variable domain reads DAGVTQSPTHLIKTRGQQVTLRCSPKSGHDTVSWYQQALGQGPQFIFQYYEEEERQRGNFPDRFSGHQFPNYSSELNVNALLLGDSALYLCASSAEQGAYTEAFFGQGTRLTVV.